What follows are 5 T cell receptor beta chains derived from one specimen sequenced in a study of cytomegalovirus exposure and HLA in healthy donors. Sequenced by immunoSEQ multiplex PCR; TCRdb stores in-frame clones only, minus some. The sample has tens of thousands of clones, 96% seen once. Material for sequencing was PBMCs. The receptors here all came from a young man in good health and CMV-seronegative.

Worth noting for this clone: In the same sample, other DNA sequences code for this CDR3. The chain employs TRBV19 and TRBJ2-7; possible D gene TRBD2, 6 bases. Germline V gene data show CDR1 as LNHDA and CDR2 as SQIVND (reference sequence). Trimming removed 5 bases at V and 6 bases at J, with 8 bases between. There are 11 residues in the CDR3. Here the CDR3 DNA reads TGTGCCAGTAGTCGGGGGAGCGAGCAGTACTTC. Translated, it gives CASSRGSEQYF.

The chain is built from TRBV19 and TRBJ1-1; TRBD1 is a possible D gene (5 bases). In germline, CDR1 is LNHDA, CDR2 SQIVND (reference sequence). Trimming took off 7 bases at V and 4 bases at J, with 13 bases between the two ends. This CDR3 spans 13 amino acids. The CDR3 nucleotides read TGTGCCAGTAATCCAGGGTTTGGCACTGAAGCTTTCTTT. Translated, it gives CASNPGFGTEAFF.

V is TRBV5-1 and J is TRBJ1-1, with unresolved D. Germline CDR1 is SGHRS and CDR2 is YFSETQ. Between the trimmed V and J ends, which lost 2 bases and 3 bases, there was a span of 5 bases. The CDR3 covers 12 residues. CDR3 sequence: CASSLRDTEAFF. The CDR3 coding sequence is TGCGCCAGCAGCTTACGGGACACTGAAGCTTTCTTT. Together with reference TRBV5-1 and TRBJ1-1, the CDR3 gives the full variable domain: KAGVTQTPRYLIKTRGQQVTLSCSPISGHRSVSWYQQTPGQGLQFLFEYFSETQRNKGNFPGRFSGRQFSNSRSEMNVSTLELGDSALYLCASSLRDTEAFFGQGTRLTVV.

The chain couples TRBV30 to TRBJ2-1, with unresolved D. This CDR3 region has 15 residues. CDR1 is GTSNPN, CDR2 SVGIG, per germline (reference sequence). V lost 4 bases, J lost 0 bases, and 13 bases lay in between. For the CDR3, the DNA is TGTGCCTGGACCCCGCCTAGGAGCTCCTACAATGAGCAGTTCTTC. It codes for CAWTPPRSSYNEQFF.

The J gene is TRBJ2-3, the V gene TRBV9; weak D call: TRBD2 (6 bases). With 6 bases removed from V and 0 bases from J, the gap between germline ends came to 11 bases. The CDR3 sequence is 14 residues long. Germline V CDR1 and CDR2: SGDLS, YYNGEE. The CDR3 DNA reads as TGTGCCAGCAAGGCTAGCGAAAGCACAGATACGCAGTATTTT. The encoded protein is CASKASESTDTQYF. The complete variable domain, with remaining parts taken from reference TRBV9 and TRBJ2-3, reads DSGVTQTPKHLITATGQRVTLRCSPRSGDLSVYWYQQSLDQGLQFLIQYYNGEERAKGNILERFSAQQFPDLHSELNLSSLELGDSALYFCASKASESTDTQYFGPGTRLTVL.